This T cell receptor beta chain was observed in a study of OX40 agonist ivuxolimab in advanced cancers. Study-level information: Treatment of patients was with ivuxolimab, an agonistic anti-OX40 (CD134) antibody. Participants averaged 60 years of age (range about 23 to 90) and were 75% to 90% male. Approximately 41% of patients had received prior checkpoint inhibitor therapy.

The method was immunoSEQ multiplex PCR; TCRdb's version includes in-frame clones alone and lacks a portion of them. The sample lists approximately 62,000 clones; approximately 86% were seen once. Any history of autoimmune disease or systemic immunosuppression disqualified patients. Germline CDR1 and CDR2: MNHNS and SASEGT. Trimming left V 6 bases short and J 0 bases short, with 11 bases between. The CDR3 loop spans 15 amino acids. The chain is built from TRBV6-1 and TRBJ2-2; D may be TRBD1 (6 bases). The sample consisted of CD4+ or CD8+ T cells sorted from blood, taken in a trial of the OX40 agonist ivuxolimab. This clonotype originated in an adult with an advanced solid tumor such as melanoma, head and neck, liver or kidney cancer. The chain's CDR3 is CASRTGTTNTGELFF. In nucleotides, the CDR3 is TGTGCCAGCAGGACCGGGACAACGAACACCGGGGAGCTGTTTTTT.